Reported below is one T cell receptor beta chain. Its antigen is currently unknown. CDR1 SGDLS and CDR2 YYNGEE come from the germline V gene. The CDR3 sequence is 14 residues long. The V and J ends lost 0 bases and 6 bases respectively, with 9 bases between them. In the PCR, 60 Vbeta and 13 Jbeta primers were used. The assay was immunoSEQ multiplex PCR, and TCRdb's table has in-frame clones only and misses some. The table records about 170,000 clones, approximately 85% of them present only once. This sample was taken from a study of cytomegalovirus exposure and HLA in healthy donors. Study conclusions and caveats: With DRB1 most and HLA-C fewest, TCR association rates differed between HLA loci in a later analysis. Being indistinguishable, some V segments were excluded, TRBV6-2 and TRBV6-3 among them. Later examination showed HLA-associated TCR beta chains had greater clonal expansion than equally common others.

The rearrangement joins TRBV9 to TRBJ2-2, with D maybe TRBD2 (5 bases). Sequenced: PBMCs. This receptor was taken from a man in his thirties or forties in good health and CMV-seropositive. In DNA, the CDR3 is TGTGCCAGCAGCGTAGGTGTGGGAGCCGGGGAGCTGTTTTTT. This sequence encodes CASSVGVGAGELFF.